These 8 T cell receptor beta chains were sequenced from one sample in a study of cytomegalovirus exposure and HLA in healthy donors. A multiplex PCR was run with 60 Vbeta primers and 13 Jbeta primers. Sequencing used immunoSEQ multiplex PCR; TCRdb keeps in-frame clones, though not all of them. This sample's table has tens of thousands of clones. Sequences were obtained from PBMCs. The source of these receptors is a man aged 25-40 years in good health and CMV-seronegative.

The chain has TRBV10-3 and TRBJ1-2; 8 bases fit TRBD1. The junction had 2 bases not matched to a gene; V was cut back by 3 bases and J by 8 bases. This CDR3 has 12 residues. Germline V gene data show CDR1 as ENHRY and CDR2 as SYGVKD. CDR3 coding DNA: TGTGCCATCAGTGAACAGGGGGTGGGCTACACCTTC. It translates to CAISEQGVGYTF.

To note about this clone: The sample contains more than one DNA sequence encoding this CDR3. V gene TRBV6-5 combines with J gene TRBJ1-6; weak D call: TRBD1 (6 bases). The CDR3 consists of 15 residues. V was shortened by 9 bases and J by 7 bases, with 19 bases between the two germline ends. The germline CDR1 and CDR2 sequences are MNHEY and SVGAGI. The CDR3 DNA reads TGTGCCAGTAGGGGACAAGTTGTTGTAAATTCACCCCTCCACTTT. Protein sequence: CASRGQVVVNSPLHF.

V and J are TRBV12-5 and TRBJ2-7; 7 bases fit TRBD1. The CDR3 extends over 17 amino acids. The germline gives CDR1 LGHNT, CDR2 FRNRAP. V shed 2 bases, J shed 5 bases, and the junction held 15 bases outside the gene matches. This CDR3 reads CASGLSPDRDPVHEQYF. The DNA of the CDR3 is TGTGCTAGTGGTTTGTCCCCAGACAGGGATCCAGTCCACGAGCAGTACTTC. The whole variable domain, filled in from reference TRBV12-5 and TRBJ2-7, reads DARVTQTPRHKVTEMGQEVTMRCQPILGHNTVFWYRQTMMQGLELLAYFRNRAPLDDSGMPKDRFSAEMPDATLATLKIQPSEPRDSAVYFCASGLSPDRDPVHEQYFGPGTRLTVT.

The chain has TRBV9 and TRBJ2-3, with 8 bases aligning to TRBD1. V gave up 3 bases and J gave up 2 bases; unmatched junction bases: 5. This CDR3 comprises 15 residues. CDR1 and CDR2 from the germline V gene are SGDLS and YYNGEE. The CDR3 spells CASSGQGLDTDTQYF. The CDR3 DNA is TGTGCCAGCAGCGGACAGGGGCTGGACACAGATACGCAGTATTTT.

The rearrangement joins TRBV29-1 to TRBJ1-1; 9 bases align to TRBD1. The trim removed 5 bases at V and 5 bases at J, leaving 6 bases unmatched. Germline CDR1 is SQVTM and CDR2 is ANQGSEA. CDR3 size: 13 residues. Written as DNA, the CDR3 is TGCAGCGTTCACGGACAGGGGATTACTGAAGCTTTCTTT. Its translation is CSVHGQGITEAFF.

The chain joins TRBV4-1 to TRBJ2-1, with 11 bases fitting TRBD2. This CDR3 contains 18 residues. The V gene's germline CDR1 is MGHRA and CDR2 YSYEKL. Trimming took 1 base from V and 4 from J; bases not matched to a gene: 9. CDR3: CASSQAPTGTSGYNEQFF. The DNA for the CDR3 is TGCGCCAGCAGCCAAGCTCCTACCGGGACTAGCGGATACAATGAGCAGTTCTTC.

The chain joins TRBV30 to TRBJ2-5; 11 nucleotides match TRBD2. Gene TRBJ2-7 matches the end of the DNA better, so the J call may be wrong. The CDR3 length is 14 residues. Looked up from germline, CDR1 is GTSNPN and CDR2 is SVGIG (reference sequence). CDR3 DNA sequence: TGTGCCTGGAGCTTAGCGGGAGGGCCTGACGAGCAGTACTTC. It codes for CAWSLAGGPDEQYF.

V is TRBV5-1 and J is TRBJ1-1; a possible D gene is TRBD1 (5 bases). Germline loops: CDR1 SGHRS, CDR2 YFSETQ. With 3 bases removed from V and 1 base from J, the gap between germline ends came to 10 bases. CDR3 length: 14 residues. Here the CDR3 DNA reads TGCGCCAGCAGCTCCGGGCAGGGGAACACTGAAGCTTTCTTT. Translated: CASSSGQGNTEAFF.